One sample yielded the 27 T cell receptor beta chains listed below, sequenced in a study of cytomegalovirus exposure and HLA in healthy donors. 13 Jbeta primers and 60 Vbeta primers were used for the PCR. Repertoires were generated with immunoSEQ multiplex PCR, while TCRdb's copy carries only in-frame clones and drops some. The table includes 170,000 or so clones, roughly three quarters detected once. The specimen was PBMCs. All receptors come from a woman aged 45 to 65 in good health and CMV-seropositive.

This clone was detected only a few times. V gene TRBV4-1 combines with J gene TRBJ2-2; 7 bases map to TRBD1. CDR1 MGHRA and CDR2 YSYEKL come from the germline V gene. This CDR3 comprises 14 residues. The V segment lost 4 bases and the J segment 7 bases; nucleotides outside the gene matches: 6. CDR3 loop: CASSLQGKGGELFF. The CDR3 nucleotides read TGCGCCAGCAGCCTACAGGGGAAGGGCGGGGAGCTGTTTTTT.

This sequence joins TRBV19 and TRBJ2-6; D not resolved. The germline V gene has CDR1 LNHDA and CDR2 SQIVND (reference sequence). V shed 3 bases and J shed 2 bases, with 2 bases lying between them. This CDR3 spans 13 amino acids. The CDR3 sequence is CASSITGANVLTF. CDR3 nucleotide sequence: TGTGCCAGTAGTATTACTGGGGCCAACGTCCTGACTTTC.

CDR3 bases: TGTGCCAGCAGCGTTGGGGACTCCTCCAACCTCTACAATGAGCAGTTCTTC. This encodes CASSVGDSSNLYNEQFF. This rearrangement joins TRBV9 to TRBJ2-1; D perhaps matches TRBD2 (6 bases). The CDR3 sequence is 17 residues long. Germline assignment: CDR1 SGDLS and CDR2 YYNGEE. Trimming cost V 2 bases and J 3 bases, with 18 bases left between them.

The chain recombines TRBV5-1 with TRBJ2-2, with 8 bases lining up with TRBD1. The length of the CDR3 is 15 residues. Germline V gene lookup returns CDR1 SGHRS and CDR2 YFSETQ. The J segment lost 5 bases and the V segment lost 1 base, leaving 4 bases of the junction unmatched. The CDR3 loop is CASSLSGGRTGELFF. CDR3 in DNA: TGCGCCAGCAGCTTGTCAGGGGGCAGGACCGGGGAGCTGTTTTTT.

V usage is TRBV7-8 and J usage is TRBJ2-1; 9 bases map to TRBD2. Per germline, CDR1 SGHVS and CDR2 FQNEAQ. V lost 3 bases, J lost 7 bases, and 13 bases stayed unmatched. The CDR3 is 17 amino acids. The DNA for the CDR3 is TGTGCCAGCAGCTTCCGACGACTAGCGGCATTCTATAATGAGCAGTTCTTC. It yields the protein CASSFRRLAAFYNEQFF.

J is TRBJ2-5 and V is TRBV7-2, with 8 nucleotides matching TRBD1. The CDR3 spans 14 residues. V dropped 3 bases and J dropped 5; count of bases not matched to a gene: 5. The germline gives CDR1 SGHTA, CDR2 FQGNSA. This CDR3 reads CASSFSGQAETQYF. The CDR3 nucleotides read TGTGCCAGCAGCTTTTCGGGACAGGCGGAGACCCAGTACTTC.

This clone came up a few times. The rearrangement links TRBV23-1 to TRBJ1-6; no reliable D call. TRBV23-1 falls under the ORF class, with uncertain function. V was trimmed by 0 bases and J by 5 bases, leaving 11 bases between them. The CDR3 has 16 amino acids. CDR3 DNA sequence: TGCGCCAGCAGTCAATCGAGGCGTGCGCATAATTCACCCCTCCACTTT. This codes for CASSQSRRAHNSPLHF.

This rearrangement joins TRBV7-6 to TRBJ2-5; D is uncertain. The CDR3 totals 11 residues. V lost 7 bases and J lost 5, with 8 bases in between. Germline values: CDR1 SGHVS, CDR2 FNYEAQ. The CDR3, as DNA: TGTGCCAGCACCACCGGGGAGACCCAGTACTTC. This codes for CASTTGETQYF.

V gene TRBV7-2 combines with J gene TRBJ1-6, with D possibly TRBD1 on 6 matching bases. CDR3 length: 19 residues. V dropped 5 bases and J dropped 0 bases, with 20 bases sitting between them. Germline V gene data show CDR1 as SGHTA and CDR2 as FQGNSA. The CDR3 coding sequence is TGTGCCAGCAGCAAGGGGCCAGGGGCGGCCATCTCCTATAATTCACCCCTCCACTTT. Translated: CASSKGPGAAISYNSPLHF.

This rearrangement joins TRBV19 to TRBJ1-2; D is possibly TRBD1 (5 bases). CDR3 length: 14 amino acids. CDR1 LNHDA and CDR2 SQIVND come from the germline V gene (reference sequence). Trimming stripped 8 bases from V and 3 bases from J, with 16 bases between. The CDR3 spells CASSSGQGHYGYTF. CDR3 DNA: TGTGCCAGTTCCTCAGGGCAGGGCCACTATGGCTACACCTTC.

The chain carries TRBV28 and TRBJ1-2, with D tentatively TRBD1 (5 bases). The CDR3 is 13 residues long. The germline gives CDR1 MDHEN, CDR2 SYDVKM. Trimming stripped 10 bases from V and 0 bases from J, with 12 bases between. The CDR3, as DNA: TGTGCCACACAGGTGGACACTAACTATGGCTACACCTTC. It translates to CATQVDTNYGYTF.

J is TRBJ2-7 and V is TRBV4-3; TRBD2 matches 9 bases. This CDR3 is built from 16 residues. Germline CDR1 LGHNA, CDR2 YSLEER. The ends lost 0 bases at V and 4 bases at J; junction bases unmatched: 7. The CDR3 DNA follows: TGCGCCAGCAGCCAAGAAGGGCTAGCGGGACTTTACGAGCAGTACTTC. Translated, it gives CASSQEGLAGLYEQYF.

This chain connects TRBV9 to TRBJ2-3, with no clear D. Germline V CDR1 and CDR2: SGDLS, YYNGEE. CDR3 length: 15 amino acids. V lost 4 bases to trimming and J lost 0 bases, with 12 bases between them. CDR3 DNA sequence: TGTGCCAGCAGCCCATCAGACTGGAGCACAGATACGCAGTATTTT. This gives the protein CASSPSDWSTDTQYF.

The chain employs TRBV6-4 and TRBJ2-7; the match to TRBD2 covers 14 bases. After removal of 7 bases from V and 5 bases from J, the junction contained 7 bases not matched to a gene. The CDR3 runs to 15 residues. Germline CDR1 reads MRHNA; CDR2 reads SNTAGT. The chain's CDR3 is CASTPGLAGVHEQYF. The DNA of the CDR3 is TGTGCCAGCACCCCGGGACTAGCGGGAGTCCACGAGCAGTACTTC.

The gene calls are TRBV11-3 and TRBJ2-5; 7 bases are a match to TRBD1. In germline, CDR1 is SGHNT, CDR2 YENEEA. This CDR3 region has 14 residues. The J segment lost 7 bases and the V segment lost 5 bases, leaving 10 bases of the junction unmatched. CDR3 coding DNA: TGTGCCAGCAGCCGGGACAGCCTCCGGGGGACCCAGTACTTC. This sequence encodes CASSRDSLRGTQYF. Drawing the rest from reference TRBV11-3 and TRBJ2-5, the complete variable domain is EAGVVQSPRYKIIEKKQPVAFWCNPISGHNTLYWYLQNLGQGPELLIRYENEEAVDDSQLPKDRFSAERLKGVDSTLKIQPAELGDSAVYLCASSRDSLRGTQYFGPGTRLLVL.

V is TRBV30 and J is TRBJ1-1, with TRBD1 as a possible D gene (5 bases). CDR1 and CDR2 from the germline V gene are GTSNPN and SVGIG (reference sequence). This CDR3 spans 17 amino acids. V shed 1 base and J shed 2 bases, with 20 bases lying between them. Here the CDR3 DNA reads TGTGCCTGGAGTGATGTTCCTACCGGGACTCTAAACACTGAAGCTTTCTTT. It encodes CAWSDVPTGTLNTEAFF.

The table lists this clone with a count of one. This chain joins TRBV7-8 and TRBJ1-5, with D possibly TRBD1 on 6 matching bases. The CDR3 sequence is 14 residues long. Trimming pared 5 bases from V and 3 bases from J, leaving 11 bases between. CDR1 is SGHVS, CDR2 FQNEAQ, per germline. Here the CDR3 reads CASSLDRTNQPQHF. Here the CDR3 DNA reads TGTGCCAGCAGCCTTGACAGGACCAATCAGCCCCAGCATTTT.

A word on this clone: The germline gene is not matched at one end of the junction; a read error may be the cause. V is TRBV7-7 and J is TRBJ2-1, with TRBD2 matching over 10 bases. There are 15 residues in the CDR3. Germline CDR1 reads SSHAT; CDR2 reads FNYEAQ (reference sequence). CDR3 nucleotides: TGTGCTAGCAGCCCTAGCGGGAGCTCCTACAATGAGCAGTTCTTC. It codes for CASSPSGSSYNEQFF.

In DNA form, the CDR3 reads TGTGCCAGCAGCGTTACAGGGGGCTTAATGGAGACCCAGTACTTC. It codes for CASSVTGGLMETQYF. This chain uses TRBV7-9 with TRBJ2-5; 9 bases map to TRBD1. Germline assignment: CDR1 SEHNR and CDR2 FQNEAQ (reference sequence). J lost 5 bases, V lost 5 bases, and 9 bases had no gene match. The CDR3 is 15 amino acids.

The V and J genes are TRBV5-1 and TRBJ2-1; perhaps TRBD1 as D (5 bases). Germline loops: CDR1 SGHRS, CDR2 YFSETQ. The CDR3 length is 16 residues. Trimming took off 4 bases at V and 5 bases at J, with 19 bases between the two ends. The CDR3 coding sequence is TGCGCCAGCAGCCCTGGGGCGACAGATCGGAACAATGAGCAGTTCTTC. It yields the protein CASSPGATDRNNEQFF.

The rearrangement joins TRBV10-2 to TRBJ2-7; 8 bases map to TRBD2. The CDR3 consists of 13 residues. The germline CDR1 and CDR2 sequences are WSHSY and SAAADI. Losses at the gene ends were 6 bases for V and 5 bases for J; bases not matched to a gene: 6. CDR3: CASRSGGRDEQYF. The CDR3 DNA is TGCGCCAGCAGATCGGGGGGGCGGGACGAGCAGTACTTC.

The chain uses TRBV6-6 and TRBJ2-7, with D perhaps matching TRBD2 (5 bases). Looked up from germline, CDR1 is MNHNY and CDR2 is SVGAGI (reference sequence). V was clipped by 8 bases and J by 2 bases, with 16 bases between them. This CDR3 comprises 14 residues. CDR3 residues: CASSWRQEAYEQYF. CDR3 coding DNA: TGTGCCAGCTCTTGGCGGCAGGAGGCCTACGAGCAGTACTTC.

V and J are TRBV18 and TRBJ2-1; 8 bases line up with TRBD1. V was pared by 1 base and J by 2 bases, with 4 bases of the junction left unmatched. CDR1 KGHSH and CDR2 LQKENI come from the germline V gene. The CDR3 is made up of 16 amino acids. The CDR3 coding sequence is TGTGCCAGCTCACCACGGGCAGGGGGCGCCTACAATGAGCAGTTCTTC. Its translation: CASSPRAGGAYNEQFF.

The V call is TRBV30, the J call TRBJ2-7, with 11 bases fitting TRBD2. Germline CDR1 reads GTSNPN; CDR2 reads SVGIG (reference sequence). V trimming: 4 bases; J trimming: 0 bases; junction bases outside the gene matches: 5. This CDR3 contains 15 residues. In DNA, the CDR3 is TGTGCCTGGACCCCCACTAGCGGGGGCTCCTACGAGCAGTACTTC. Translated: CAWTPTSGGSYEQYF.

This chain links TRBV29-1 with TRBJ1-4; possible D gene TRBD1, 6 bases. V was clipped by 0 bases and J by 8 bases, with 10 bases between them. Germline CDR1 is SQVTM and CDR2 is ANQGSEA. The CDR3 sequence is 13 residues long. The CDR3 coding sequence is TGCAGCGTTGAAGATCTAGGGGGAGAAAAACTGTTTTTT. Translation gives CSVEDLGGEKLFF.

This clone was counted a single time. V usage is TRBV9 and J usage is TRBJ1-4; 7 bases map to TRBD1. The ends lost 4 bases at V and 0 bases at J; junction bases unmatched: 9. The germline gives CDR1 SGDLS, CDR2 YYNGEE. This CDR3 is built from 17 residues. The CDR3 sequence is CASSPGRGGTTNEKLFF. For the CDR3, the DNA is TGTGCCAGCAGCCCAGGACGAGGGGGCACAACTAATGAAAAACTGTTTTTT. The whole variable domain, filled in from reference TRBV9 and TRBJ1-4, reads DSGVTQTPKHLITATGQRVTLRCSPRSGDLSVYWYQQSLDQGLQFLIQYYNGEERAKGNILERFSAQQFPDLHSELNLSSLELGDSALYFCASSPGRGGTTNEKLFFGSGTQLSVL.

In DNA, the CDR3 is TGTGCCAGCAGTGACGGACAGGGAAGGACTGAAGCTTTCTTT. It specifies CASSDGQGRTEAFF. The chain combines TRBV6-5 with TRBJ1-1, with 8 bases aligning to TRBD1. CDR1 and CDR2 (germline): MNHEY, SVGAGI. Trimming removed 5 bases from V and 5 bases from J; junction bases left unmatched: 7. CDR3 length: 14 amino acids.